Reported below is one T cell receptor beta chain. The entry originates in a study of blood T cell repertoires in COVID-19. Study-wide context: Donors in the United States, Italy and Spain gave samples during acute or convalescent COVID-19. PBMCs, B-cell-depleted T cells, or T cells provided the cDNA or gDNA that made up the material.

V shed 0 bases and J shed 3 bases, with 12 bases lying between them. The germline V gene has CDR1 LNHNV and CDR2 YYDKDF (reference sequence). This CDR3 spans 16 amino acids. Original handling: Amplification of reference gene primers was used by the study to estimate nucleated cell counts. The table came from immunoSEQ multiplex PCR; TCRdb's copy has only in-frame clones and leaves some out. V and J calls and clone size are given by that table; D and trimming were obtained from the DNA. The sample shows 150,000 or so clones, 80% to 90% of them seen only once. The chain combines TRBV15 with TRBJ1-5; D may be TRBD1 (6 bases). The sample was peripheral blood. This TCR came from a woman aged 40 to 50 with acute or convalescent COVID-19. In nucleotides, the CDR3 is TGTGCCACCAGCAGAGATCGAGGGGGTGCCAATCAGCCCCAGCATTTT. Residues: CATSRDRGGANQPQHF.